This T cell receptor beta chain originates from a study of tumor and adjacent non-tumor tissue in lung cancer. Study overall: There were 12 adenocarcinoma, 2 squamous cell carcinoma and 1 small cell lung cancer cases. Each sample yielded 3.5 million to 5 million productive TCRbeta reads on average. Points from the study as a whole: Compared with tumor, normal lung showed significantly lower TCR diversity.

Trimming left V 2 bases short and J 3 bases short, with 8 bases between. This CDR3 contains 14 residues. Per the germline V gene, CDR1 is SGHTA and CDR2 is FQGNSA. A modified ARM-PCR protocol with three rounds of nested PCR amplified TCRbeta. TCRdb used MiXCR to reprocess the multiplex PCR reads, holding one entry per CDR3 protein. In the table there are tens of thousands of distinct CDR3 sequences, about 72% of which are singletons. This clonotype was observed a few times. Antigen: not known. This sample's RNA came from whole unsorted tissue. Donors were chemotherapy-naive, newly diagnosed lung cancer surgical patients in China, August–late 2014.

The receptor was isolated from a man aged 55 to 70 with non-small cell lung cancer. The V gene is TRBV7-2, the J gene TRBJ1-5, with D unclear. Sequenced sample: lung tumor tissue. The CDR3 DNA is TGTGCCAGCAGCTTATTCAATGCCAATCAGCCCCAGCATTTT. Translation: CASSLFNANQPQHF.